The clone carrying this TCR beta chain appeared many times. Its target is unknown. These data are taken from a study of blood T cells in healthy people across ages. Overall study findings and caveats: In older individuals, TCR beta diversity per million T cells was lower, falling roughly linearly with age. Because donor CMV status was unknown, expanded clonotype changes were possibly confounded. Diversity was estimated from one million T cells, and these estimates were considered underestimates.

A J-beta primer mix and a sample-barcoded 5' primer were used in a second PCR of about 6 to 12 cycles. TCRdb recomputed calls from the 5' RACE reads with MiXCR, one row per CDR3 protein. This sample has hundreds of thousands of distinct CDR3 sequences; under 35% occur once, and the top ten carry approximately 15%. Sequenced: blood. The receptor was isolated from a woman older than 75 in good health.

For the CDR3, the DNA is TGTGCCAGCAGCTCTAACCCGACAGGGGACGAGCAGTACTTC. Its translation: CASSSNPTGDEQYF. This sequence joins TRBV11-2 and TRBJ2-7; TRBD1 matches at 8 bases. V shed 4 bases, J shed 5 bases, and the junction held 7 bases outside the gene matches. Germline V gene lookup returns CDR1 SGHAT and CDR2 FQNNGV. This CDR3 spans 14 amino acids.